This passage covers 8 T cell receptor beta chains from one sample sequenced in a study of blood T cell repertoires in COVID-19. Generated by immunoSEQ multiplex PCR, the TCRdb table keeps only in-frame clones and is missing some. This table has some 200,000 clones, 70% to 90% appearing once. Sequencing was done on a sample of PBMCs or T cells enriched from blood (not recorded which). The receptors stem from a man aged 40-49 years who had recovered from COVID-19.

The chain combines TRBV7-2 with TRBJ2-1, with 13 bases lining up with TRBD2. The CDR3 is made up of 16 amino acids. V shed 6 bases and J 7 bases; nucleotides not matched to a gene: 9. CDR1 and CDR2 from the germline V gene are SGHTA and FQGNSA. In nucleotides, the CDR3 is TGTGCCAGCAGTCGACTAGCGGGGGGCGGGGTTAATGAGCAGTTCTTC. Its protein product is CASSRLAGGGVNEQFF.

This clone came up a few times. The DNA for the CDR3 is TGTGCCAGCAGCCCCAAGGCGGGGCTCACAGATACGCAGTATTTT. The encoded protein is CASSPKAGLTDTQYF. The chain uses TRBV7-2 and TRBJ2-3, with D perhaps matching TRBD2 (6 bases). CDR3 length equals 15 residues. Germline V CDR1 and CDR2: SGHTA, FQGNSA. Trimming shortened V by 5 bases and J by 2 bases, and 14 bases separated the two germline ends.

V and J are TRBV9 and TRBJ2-3; a weak D match, TRBD2 (6 bases). The CDR3 is 14 amino acids. Per the germline V gene, CDR1 is SGDLS and CDR2 is YYNGEE. Trimming removed 4 bases from V and 4 bases from J, with 13 bases in between. In nucleotides, the CDR3 is TGTGCCAGCAGCACTAACTGGGGGGCAGATACGCAGTATTTT. Translated: CASSTNWGADTQYF.

V is TRBV3-1 (or the pseudogene TRBV3-2) and J is TRBJ2-3; 9 bases align to TRBD1. CDR1 is LGHDT, CDR2 YNNKEL, per germline (reference sequence). The CDR3 extends over 15 amino acids. Unmatched junction bases numbered 8, after V lost 3 bases and J lost 7 bases. The CDR3 loop is CASSQGGTGLNTQYF. The CDR3 region has the DNA TGTGCCAGCAGCCAGGGCGGGACAGGGCTAAATACGCAGTATTTT.

The chain has TRBV5-1 and TRBJ1-2, with D tentatively TRBD1 (5 bases). The V gene lost 3 bases and the J gene lost 4 bases, with 13 bases spanning the gap. Looked up from germline, CDR1 is SGHRS and CDR2 is YFSETQ. This CDR3 comprises 14 residues. DNA for the CDR3: TGCGCCAGCAGCTATGAACGACAGAGCTATGGCTACACCTTC. Translated, it gives CASSYERQSYGYTF.

The genes are TRBV10-3 and TRBJ2-3; the match to TRBD2 covers 13 bases. V shed 4 bases, J shed 0 bases, and the junction held 7 bases outside the gene matches. The CDR3 consists of 18 residues. In germline, CDR1 is ENHRY, CDR2 SYGVKD. The CDR3 coding sequence is TGTGCCATCAGTGCTGTCGGGACTAGCGGGGCGAGCACAGATACGCAGTATTTT. It codes for CAISAVGTSGASTDTQYF.

This chain joins TRBV6-5 and TRBJ1-5, with D tentatively TRBD1 (6 bases). V lost 4 bases, J lost 1 base, and 11 bases lay in between. CDR3 length equals 15 residues. CDR1 is MNHEY and CDR2 is SVGAGI in the germline V gene. The CDR3 region has the DNA TGTGCCAGCAGTTCAACAGGGTTCAGCAATCAGCCCCAGCATTTT. Translation: CASSSTGFSNQPQHF.

The chain joins TRBV9 to TRBJ2-1, with 13 bases aligning to TRBD2. This CDR3 comprises 14 residues. Germline CDR1 reads SGDLS; CDR2 reads YYNGEE. The trim removed 3 bases at V and 10 bases at J, leaving 4 bases unmatched. DNA for the CDR3: TGTGCCAGCAGCGCCAGGACTAGCGGGGGAGAGCAGTTCTTC. Encoded protein: CASSARTSGGEQFF.